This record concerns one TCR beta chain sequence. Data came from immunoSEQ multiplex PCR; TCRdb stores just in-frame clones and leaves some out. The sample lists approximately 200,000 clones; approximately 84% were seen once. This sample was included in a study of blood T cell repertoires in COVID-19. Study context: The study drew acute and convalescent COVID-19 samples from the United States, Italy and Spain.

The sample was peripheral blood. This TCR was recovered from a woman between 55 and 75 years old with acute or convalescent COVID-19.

In nucleotides, the CDR3 is TGTGCCAGCAGTGAATCACGTCCGGGACAGGGGGCCCGCCTAGAGGCTTTCTTT. This translates into CASSESRPGQGARLEAFF. This chain connects TRBV2 to TRBJ1-1, with TRBD1 matching 12 bases. The CDR3 is made up of 18 amino acids. Per germline, CDR1 SNHLY and CDR2 FYNNEI. V shed 2 bases and J 11 bases; nucleotides not matched to a gene: 18.